These 13 T cell receptor beta chains share one sample of origin, sequenced in a study of a mutant IDH1 vaccine in newly diagnosed glioma. Generated by immunoSEQ multiplex PCR, the TCRdb table keeps only in-frame clones and is missing some. The data show some 90,000 clones, with roughly 87% seen just once and 5% to 5.5% held by the top ten. Noted time point: baseline, week 1 (first vaccination visit). Treatment of the sample: pre-vaccination baseline after standard-of-care therapy. This specimen consisted of PBMCs, obtained from a glioma patient treated with radiotherapy, temozolomide or both. These receptors came from a man aged 35-49 years with glioma. Some clones in this sample may be carry-over from other donors' samples.

The chain carries TRBV9 and TRBJ1-1; TRBD1 might be the D (5 bases). CDR1 is SGDLS and CDR2 is YYNGEE in the germline V gene. The CDR3 loop spans 13 amino acids. The ends were cut back, 1 base at V and 1 base at J, with 5 bases in the middle. In nucleotides, the CDR3 is TGTGCCAGCAGCGTACAGGGGAACACTGAAGCTTTCTTT. Encoded protein: CASSVQGNTEAFF.

V is TRBV7-9 and J is TRBJ1-5; D is ambiguous. The germline V gene has CDR1 SEHNR and CDR2 FQNEAQ (reference sequence). This CDR3 has 17 residues. The germline V and J ends were trimmed by 2 bases and 0 bases, with 14 bases remaining between them. In DNA form, the CDR3 reads TGTGCCAGCAGCTTATCAGGCTCTTCTGGTAGCAATCAGCCCCAGCATTTT. It translates to CASSLSGSSGSNQPQHF.

This clone was seen only a few times. The gene calls are TRBV2 and TRBJ1-2; maybe TRBD1 (6 bases). Germline values: CDR1 SNHLY, CDR2 FYNNEI. The CDR3 is made up of 13 amino acids. Trimming took off 5 bases at V and 7 bases at J, with 14 bases between the two ends. CDR3 residues: CASSLQGSGGYTF. The CDR3 region has the DNA TGTGCCAGCAGTTTACAGGGATCAGGTGGCTACACCTTC.

This clone was seen a few times. The chain carries TRBV6-5 and TRBJ1-2; 10 nucleotides match TRBD1. Germline V gene data show CDR1 as MNHEY and CDR2 as SVGAGI. Trimming at V came to 9 bases and at J to 1 base, leaving 5 bases not matched to a gene. The CDR3 contains 14 residues. The CDR3 loop reads CASQDRGRNYGYTF. CDR3 DNA: TGTGCCAGTCAAGACAGGGGGCGTAACTATGGCTACACCTTC.

The chain recombines TRBV6-4 with TRBJ1-1; D is unclear. Germline V CDR1 and CDR2: MRHNA, SNTAGT. The CDR3 runs to 14 residues. The V gene lost 2 bases and the J gene lost 1 base, with 8 bases spanning the gap. CDR3 in DNA: TGTGCCAGCAGTGACGGGAACAGGAACACTGAAGCTTTCTTT. Translating gives CASSDGNRNTEAFF.

This clone was observed a few times. The rearrangement links TRBV7-8 to TRBJ1-5; D is ambiguous. This CDR3 is built from 15 residues. Trimming took 5 bases from V and 4 from J, leaving 15 bases between them. Germline CDR1 and CDR2: SGHVS and FQNEAQ. The CDR3 region is CASSPPAGENQPQHF. The CDR3 coding sequence is TGTGCCAGCAGCCCACCGGCAGGTGAGAATCAGCCCCAGCATTTT.

The table lists this clone with a few counts. V usage is TRBV7-2 and J usage is TRBJ1-5, with 7 bases fitting TRBD1. The CDR3 is 13 amino acids. Germline V gene data show CDR1 as SGHTA and CDR2 as FQGNSA. V lost 6 bases and J lost 5; bases outside the gene matches: 4. CDR3 DNA: TGTGCCAGCAGTGACAGGGTAGATCAGCCCCAGCATTTT. Amino acids: CASSDRVDQPQHF.

V and J are TRBV6-6 and TRBJ2-7; D unresolved. Germline V gene sequence: CDR1 MNHNY, CDR2 SVGAGI (reference sequence). V lost 8 bases to trimming and J lost 1 base, with 12 bases between them. CDR3 length: 13 amino acids. The CDR3 sequence is CASRSSASYEQYF. In nucleotides, the CDR3 is TGTGCCAGCCGCTCGTCGGCTTCCTACGAGCAGTACTTC.

The rearrangement links TRBV4-2 to TRBJ2-1; TRBD2 is a possible D gene (5 bases). The V and J ends lost 5 bases and 6 bases respectively, with 11 bases between them. The CDR3 loop spans 13 amino acids. Per germline, CDR1 LGHNA and CDR2 YNFKEQ. The CDR3 DNA is TGTGCCAGCAGCGCACTAGTTCTCAATGAGCAGTTCTTC. It yields the protein CASSALVLNEQFF.

This clone is categorized as medium-sized. This chain uses TRBV6-1 with TRBJ2-7; D perhaps matches TRBD1 (5 bases). Germline CDR1 reads MNHNS; CDR2 reads SASEGT. Trimming cost V 2 bases and J 2 bases, with 16 bases left between them. CDR3 length: 16 residues. CDR3 in DNA: TGTGCCAGCAGTGAAATGGACACACATTCAGCCTACGAGCAGTACTTC. Translating it yields CASSEMDTHSAYEQYF.

This rearrangement joins TRBV2 to TRBJ1-1, with a possible D match to TRBD1 (5 bases). The CDR3 is made up of 14 amino acids. The V end lost 7 bases, the J end lost 5 bases, and 17 bases lay between the germline ends. Germline V gene lookup returns CDR1 SNHLY and CDR2 FYNNEI. The CDR3 sequence: CASKAGTMGTEAFF. DNA of the CDR3: TGTGCCAGCAAAGCAGGGACCATGGGGACTGAAGCTTTCTTT.

The chain is built from TRBV7-9 and TRBJ2-3, with D possibly TRBD2 on 6 matching bases. Deletions cut 8 bases from V and 4 bases from J, with 7 bases between. Germline lookup yields CDR1 SEHNR and CDR2 FQNEAQ (reference sequence). CDR3 size: 11 residues. DNA of the CDR3: TGTGCCAGCGGGGGGTCAGATACGCAGTATTTT. It specifies CASGGSDTQYF. Drawing the rest from reference TRBV7-9 and TRBJ2-3, the complete variable domain is DTGVSQNPRHKITKRGQNVTFRCDPISEHNRLYWYRQTLGQGPEFLTYFQNEAQLEKSRLLSDRFSAERPKGSFSTLEIQRTEQGDSAMYLCASGGSDTQYFGPGTRLTVL.

The chain employs TRBV30 and TRBJ1-3; tentative D call: TRBD1 (6 bases). Trimming cost V 5 bases and J 5 bases, with 13 bases left between them. Germline V gene lookup returns CDR1 GTSNPN and CDR2 SVGIG (reference sequence). The CDR3 sequence is 13 residues long. The CDR3 loop is CAWQVGQRNTIYF. In DNA, the CDR3 is TGTGCCTGGCAAGTAGGACAGCGAAACACCATATATTTT.